Listed here are 9 T cell receptor beta chains from one sample, sequenced in a study of Ad26.COV2.S vaccination and SARS-CoV-2 variants. Treatment meaning: about 20 received Ad26.COV2.S at low or high dose, single or two shots; five or six received placebo; per-sample allocation not given. Material that was analyzed had been drawn on day 63 after the first vaccine or placebo injection. Sequenced by immunoSEQ multiplex PCR; TCRdb stores in-frame clones only, minus some. The sample holds approximately 400,000 clones, about 85% seen once. Sequenced material: peripheral blood, taken in a trial of Ad26.COV2.S vaccine versus placebo. The receptors were sampled from a person between 18 and 65 years old who received the Ad26.COV2.S COVID-19 vaccine or a placebo.

The CDR3 loop is CASSQDGTEAFF. CDR3 bases: TGCGCCAGCAGCCAGGACGGCACTGAAGCTTTCTTT. The chain carries TRBV10-2 and TRBJ1-1; D uncertain. Germline loops: CDR1 WSHSY, CDR2 SAAADI. This CDR3 comprises 12 residues. V lost 6 bases and J 4 bases, leaving 9 bases between the germline ends.

The chain links TRBV12-3 or TRBV12-4 to TRBJ1-1; D is unclear. The CDR3 has 13 amino acids. Trimming cost V 6 bases and J 3 bases, with 11 bases left between them. CDR3 in amino acids: CASRDRVDTEAFF. The CDR3 DNA is TGTGCCAGCAGGGATCGGGTCGACACTGAAGCTTTCTTT.

The chain has TRBV7-2 and TRBJ1-1, with D possibly TRBD1 on 6 matching bases. V gave up 1 base and J gave up 6 bases, with 21 bases separating them. The CDR3 consists of 17 residues. The V gene's germline CDR1 is SGHTA and CDR2 FQGNSA. DNA for the CDR3: TGTGCCAGCAGCTTAGGGGGGGCTCAGAGGGCAGGCGCTGAAGCTTTCTTT. Amino acid sequence: CASSLGGAQRAGAEAFF. Supplemented by reference TRBV7-2 and TRBJ1-1, the full variable domain reads GAGVSQSPSNKVTEKGKDVELRCDPISGHTALYWYRQSLGQGLEFLIYFQGNSAPDKSGLPSDRFSAERTGGSVSTLTIQRTQQEDSAVYLCASSLGGAQRAGAEAFFGQGTRLTVV.

The chain couples TRBV6-5 to TRBJ2-2, with 9 bases aligning to TRBD2. Trimming at V came to 6 bases and at J to 0 bases, leaving 2 bases not matched to a gene. Germline loops: CDR1 MNHEY, CDR2 SVGAGI. The CDR3 spans 15 residues. CDR3 residues: CASRTSGSNTGELFF. The CDR3 DNA follows: TGTGCCAGCAGGACTAGCGGCTCGAACACCGGGGAGCTGTTTTTT.

The genes are TRBV5-4 and TRBJ1-3; a weak D match, TRBD1 (6 bases). CDR1 and CDR2 (germline): SGHNT, YYREEE (reference sequence). V lost 2 bases, J lost 0 bases, and 15 bases lay in between. The CDR3 runs 17 residues. The chain's CDR3 is CASSFRGAPTSGNTIYF. The CDR3 DNA is TGTGCCAGCAGCTTTAGGGGGGCCCCGACCTCTGGAAACACCATATATTTT.

This clone was found many times. This chain connects TRBV5-4 to TRBJ1-1; no definite D call. V gave up 1 base and J gave up 2 bases, with 6 bases separating them. The CDR3 totals 13 residues. The germline CDR1 and CDR2 sequences are SGHNT and YYREEE (reference sequence). CDR3 protein: CASSLQSNTEAFF. In nucleotides, the CDR3 is TGTGCCAGCAGCTTGCAGAGTAACACTGAAGCTTTCTTT.

The chain employs TRBV18 and TRBJ1-1; maybe TRBD1 (6 bases). Germline loops: CDR1 KGHSH, CDR2 LQKENI. This CDR3 is 17 amino acids long. With 2 bases removed from V and 3 bases from J, the gap between germline ends came to 19 bases. This CDR3 is CASSPRSRKGGYTEAFF. As DNA, the CDR3 is TGTGCCAGCTCACCAAGGTCACGGAAGGGGGGCTACACTGAAGCTTTCTTT.

The chain employs TRBV6-5 and TRBJ1-4; a weak D match, TRBD1 (5 bases). The CDR3 is 14 amino acids. The V gene lost 4 bases and the J gene lost 2 bases, with 8 bases spanning the gap. Looked up from germline, CDR1 is MNHEY and CDR2 is SVGAGI. CDR3: CASSFWGTNEKLFF. CDR3 coding DNA: TGTGCCAGCAGTTTTTGGGGCACTAATGAAAAACTGTTTTTT.

CDR3 amino acids: CASSPQGISSGNTIYF. The CDR3 DNA is TGTGCCAGTAGCCCACAGGGGATTAGCTCTGGAAACACCATATATTTT. The J gene is TRBJ1-3, the V gene TRBV19; TRBD1 matches at 7 bases. J lost 0 bases, V lost 6 bases, and 8 bases had no gene match. This CDR3 has 16 amino acids. Germline V gene sequence: CDR1 LNHDA, CDR2 SQIVND (reference sequence). Variable domain in full (rest from reference TRBV19 and TRBJ1-3): DGGITQSPKYLFRKEGQNVTLSCEQNLNHDAMYWYRQDPGQGLRLIYYSQIVNDFQKGDIAEGYSVSREKKESFPLTVTSAQKNPTAFYLCASSPQGISSGNTIYFGEGSWLTVV.